The 12 T cell receptor beta chains below come from one sample, sequenced in a study of blood T cell repertoires in COVID-19. Measured with immunoSEQ multiplex PCR; TCRdb has only the in-frame clones, and not every one. The repertoire consists of about 40,000 clones, with about 90% occurring once and the leading ten covering approximately 14%. The sequenced material came from peripheral blood. The receptors come from a woman in her thirties in a cohort sampled during active COVID-19.

The chain employs TRBV4-1 and TRBJ2-7; 11 bases match TRBD1. V lost 5 bases to trimming and J lost 0 bases; unmatched junction nucleotides: 3. The CDR3 has 15 residues. Germline V lookup: CDR1 MGHRA, CDR2 YSYEKL. The CDR3 spells CASSVGQGASYEQYF. The CDR3, as DNA: TGCGCCAGCAGCGTAGGACAGGGGGCCTCCTACGAGCAGTACTTC.

CDR3 region: CASSRGSLGKDEQFF. The CDR3 nucleotides read TGTGCCAGCAGTCGCGGGTCCTTGGGCAAAGATGAGCAGTTCTTC. V and J are TRBV6-4 and TRBJ2-1; a possible D gene is TRBD2 (5 bases). CDR1 and CDR2 from the germline V gene are MRHNA and SNTAGT. CDR3 length: 15 amino acids. Trimming took 5 bases from V and 8 from J, leaving 19 bases between them.

The CDR3 is CASSDRGKDNSPLHF. The CDR3 DNA is TGTGCCAGTAGCGACAGGGGGAAGGATAATTCACCCCTCCACTTT. The gene calls are TRBV19 and TRBJ1-6; 9 bases agree with TRBD1. The CDR3 spans 15 residues. The ends lost 6 bases at V and 5 bases at J; junction bases unmatched: 5. Germline loops: CDR1 LNHDA, CDR2 SQIVND (reference sequence).

This chain connects TRBV19 to TRBJ2-1; TRBD2 agrees at 7 bases. J gave up 0 bases and V 5 bases, and 4 bases lay outside the gene matches. The CDR3 has 15 residues. Germline CDR1 reads LNHDA; CDR2 reads SQIVND (reference sequence). The CDR3 coding sequence is TGTGCCAGTAGTTATTCTAGCGGCTCCTACAATGAGCAGTTCTTC. Residues: CASSYSSGSYNEQFF.

This clone was detected only a few times. The CDR3 is CASSIGSGSYEQYF. CDR3 sequence (DNA): TGTGCCAGTAGTATTGGTAGCGGGAGCTACGAGCAGTACTTC. The V call is TRBV19, the J call TRBJ2-7, with 9 bases aligning to TRBD2. The length of the CDR3 is 14 residues. Germline V CDR1 and CDR2: LNHDA, SQIVND (reference sequence). V was pared by 3 bases and J by 3 bases, with 3 bases of the junction left unmatched.

The gene calls are TRBV11-2 and TRBJ1-2, with 7 bases lining up with TRBD1. CDR3 length: 15 residues. Germline CDR1 reads SGHAT; CDR2 reads FQNNGV. The junction had 10 bases not matched to a gene; V was cut back by 4 bases and J by 5 bases. CDR3 coding DNA: TGTGCCAGCAGCTCGACCCGACAGGGCACATATGGCTACACCTTC. Its translation is CASSSTRQGTYGYTF.

V gene TRBV3-1 (or the pseudogene TRBV3-2) combines with J gene TRBJ2-6; 8 bases line up with TRBD2. Germline lookup yields CDR1 LGHDT and CDR2 YNNKEL (reference sequence). Trimming removed 0 bases from V and 0 bases from J; junction bases left unmatched: 10. The CDR3 is made up of 20 amino acids. CDR3 loop: CASSQDRMERGISGANVLTF. Written as DNA, the CDR3 is TGTGCCAGCAGCCAAGATCGAATGGAGCGGGGGATCTCTGGGGCCAACGTCCTGACTTTC.

The rearrangement links TRBV6-2 or TRBV6-3 to TRBJ1-5; D gene ambiguous. V was clipped by 0 bases and J by 2 bases, with 11 bases between them. Germline CDR1 MNHEY, CDR2 SVGEGT. This CDR3 region has 16 residues. The CDR3 is CASSYSTGSGNQPQHF. The CDR3 DNA reads as TGTGCCAGCAGTTACTCGACGGGGTCGGGCAATCAGCCCCAGCATTTT.

This clone is a singleton in its sample. The rearrangement joins TRBV6-6 to TRBJ2-3, with D maybe TRBD2 (5 bases). The CDR3 totals 12 residues. V was pared by 2 bases and J by 5 bases, with 5 bases between. Germline values: CDR1 MNHNY, CDR2 SVGAGI (reference sequence). The CDR3 is CASSYAGDTQYF. In DNA, the CDR3 is TGTGCCAGCAGTTACGCGGGAGATACGCAGTATTTT.

The rearrangement joins TRBV3-1 (or the pseudogene TRBV3-2) to TRBJ2-1, with 11 bases identical to TRBD2. Germline CDR1 is LGHDT and CDR2 is YNNKEL (reference sequence). The CDR3 has 16 residues. V lost 0 bases to trimming and J lost 2 bases; unmatched junction nucleotides: 0. The CDR3 DNA reads as TGTGCCAGCAGCCAAGAGACTAGCGGGACCTACAATGAGCAGTTCTTC. Translating gives CASSQETSGTYNEQFF.

The chain links TRBV5-6 to TRBJ1-4, with 10 nucleotides matching TRBD1. After removal of 6 bases from V and 6 bases from J, the junction contained 8 bases not matched to a gene. Germline V gene data show CDR1 as SGHDT and CDR2 as YYEEEE. The CDR3 is 15 residues long. The CDR3 here is CASNRVGTGDEKLFF. The CDR3 nucleotides read TGTGCCAGCAACAGGGTCGGGACAGGGGATGAAAAACTGTTTTTT.

The rearrangement uses TRBV6-1 and TRBJ1-5, with D tentatively TRBD1 (6 bases). The germline V gene encodes CDR1 MNHNS and CDR2 SASEGT. The V end lost 4 bases, the J end lost 0 bases, and 22 bases lay between the germline ends. The CDR3 spans 19 residues. Here the CDR3 reads CASSVIGGALTGSNQPQHF. CDR3 nucleotide sequence: TGTGCCAGCAGTGTCATAGGGGGGGCCTTGACTGGTAGCAATCAGCCCCAGCATTTT.